A selection of T cell receptor beta chains follows, all from one sample in a study of vaccination and CD4 T cells after COVID-19. TCRdb itself ran the PCR reads through MiXCR, one entry per CDR3 protein. The sample has over 9,500 distinct CDR3 sequences, roughly 46% seen once. The antigens these receptors bind are not known. Material: CD4+ T cells from blood, cultured in vitro. The receptors derive from a human donor who had recovered from COVID-19. Each CDR3 is given with its conserved first and last residue. D genes are given only for firm matches. Only some rows state a clone size, as once, few, many or a class for expanded clones.

v_call	d_call	j_call	clone_size	cdr3_nt	cdr3_aa
TRBV30	TRBD1	TRBJ1-6	NA	TGTGCCTGGAGGGGGGACAGGAGGCATTCACCCCTCCACTTT	CAWRGDRRHSPLHF
TRBV5-1	NA	TRBJ1-1	NA	TGCGCCAGCAGCCCTCAACAGAGAATGAACACTGAAGCTTTCTTT	CASSPQQRMNTEAFF
TRBV19	NA	TRBJ1-5	NA	TGTGCCTCCGGAAGGGAGGGCAATCAGCCCCAGCATTTT	CASGREGNQPQHF
TRBV20-1	NA	TRBJ2-3	NA	TGCAGTGCTCCGAGGGGGGCGGGCAGCACAGATACGCAGTATTTT	CSAPRGAGSTDTQYF
TRBV5-1	TRBD2	TRBJ2-5	NA	TGCGCCAGCAGCTTTGGAGCGGGGGGAGCAGAGACCCAGTACTTC	CASSFGAGGAETQYF
TRBV2	TRBD1	TRBJ1-1	NA	TGTGCCAGCAGTTGGACAGGGACAGAAGCTTTCTTT	CASSWTGTEAFF
TRBV10-3	TRBD2	TRBJ2-7	NA	TGTGCCATCACTGCTAGCGGGGGGGCGTCGAGGGAGCAGTACTTC	CAITASGGASREQYF
TRBV7-2	NA	TRBJ2-7	NA	TGTGCCAGCAGCTTAGCTGCTATAAGCTCCTACGAGCAGTACTTC	CASSLAAISSYEQYF
TRBV7-9	TRBD1	TRBJ1-2	NA	TGTGCCAGCAGCTCCGACAGGGCCTCCTATGGCTACACCTTC	CASSSDRASYGYTF
TRBV6-1	TRBD2	TRBJ2-5	few	TGTGCCAGCAGACGTCTAGCGGGGGGGCAAGAGACCCAGTACTTC	CASRRLAGGQETQYF
TRBV21-1	NA	TRBJ1-4	NA	TGTGCCAGCAGCAAAGAATCGACCAAGGTATCCGTCGTTGCAACTAATGAAAAACTGTTTTTT	CASSKESTKVSVVATNEKLFF
TRBV6-1	NA	TRBJ2-7	NA	TGTGCCAGCAGTGTGAACACGCCCGCCCTGGGGCAGTACTTC	CASSVNTPALGQYF
TRBV12-5	TRBD1	TRBJ1-2	once	TGTGCTAGTGGTTTGGTACCGCACAGTGCAGGGGGCTACTATGGCTACACCTTC	CASGLVPHSAGGYYGYTF
TRBV7-9	TRBD1	TRBJ1-1	NA	TGTGCCAGCAGCCCCGGGACAGGCGGCGGAGCTGAAGCTTTCTTT	CASSPGTGGGAEAFF
TRBV27	NA	TRBJ1-2	NA	TGTGCCAGCAGCTCCCTCCAGTCATCCTATGGCTACACCTTC	CASSSLQSSYGYTF
TRBV19	NA	TRBJ1-5	NA	TGTGCCAGTAGTATACATTTCGGACAGTCACGCTATCAGCCCCAGCATTTT	CASSIHFGQSRYQPQHF
TRBV11-2	TRBD2	TRBJ2-7	NA	TGTGCCAGCAGGCAACTAGCGGGGGGCTACGAGCAGTACTTC	CASRQLAGGYEQYF
TRBV7-2	TRBD1	TRBJ1-2	few	TGTGCCAGCAGCTCCAATTCGAAAGGGGGCCGGGGCTATGGCTACACCTTC	CASSSNSKGGRGYGYTF
TRBV30	TRBD2	TRBJ2-1	NA	TGTGCCTGGGACCCGGGGGGGCCCCAGGAGCAGTTCTTC	CAWDPGGPQEQFF
TRBV2	TRBD1	TRBJ2-1	few	TGTGCCAGCAGTTCCGGACAGGGATGGGCCTTGACGGATGAGCAGTTCTTC	CASSSGQGWALTDEQFF
TRBV3-1	TRBD1	TRBJ2-5	NA	TGTGCCAGCAGCACCCGGACAGGGATCCAAGAGACCCAGTACTTC	CASSTRTGIQETQYF
TRBV6-1	TRBD1	TRBJ1-2	NA	TGTGCCAGCAGCTCCGGGACAGCAGCTAACTATGGCTACACCTTC	CASSSGTAANYGYTF
TRBV5-1	TRBD2	TRBJ2-3	few	TGCGCCAGCAGCCCCCCCCCTAGCGGGGGTGGAGCAGATACGCAGTATTTT	CASSPPPSGGGADTQYF
TRBV6-2/TRBV6-3	TRBD1	TRBJ1-2	few	TGTGCCAGCAGGAGCTTGGGACAGGGTTCCTATGGCTACACCTTC	CASRSLGQGSYGYTF